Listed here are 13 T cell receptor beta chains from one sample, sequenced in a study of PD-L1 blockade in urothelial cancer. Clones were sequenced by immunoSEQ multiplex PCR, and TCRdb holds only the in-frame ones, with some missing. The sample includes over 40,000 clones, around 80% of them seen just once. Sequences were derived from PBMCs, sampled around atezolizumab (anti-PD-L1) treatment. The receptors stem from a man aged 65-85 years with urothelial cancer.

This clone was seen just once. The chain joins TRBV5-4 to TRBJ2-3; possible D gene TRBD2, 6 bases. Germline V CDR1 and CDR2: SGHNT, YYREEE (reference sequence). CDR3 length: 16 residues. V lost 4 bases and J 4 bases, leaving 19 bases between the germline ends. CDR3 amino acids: CASSPEGAGRADTQYF. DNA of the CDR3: TGTGCCAGCAGCCCCGAAGGGGCGGGGAGAGCAGATACGCAGTATTTT.

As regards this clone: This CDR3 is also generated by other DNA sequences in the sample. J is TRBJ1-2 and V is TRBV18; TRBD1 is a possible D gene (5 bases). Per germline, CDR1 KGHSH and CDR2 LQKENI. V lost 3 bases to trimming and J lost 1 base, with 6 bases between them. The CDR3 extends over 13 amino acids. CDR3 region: CASSPDSNYGYTF. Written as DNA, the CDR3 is TGTGCCAGCTCACCCGACAGTAACTATGGCTACACCTTC.

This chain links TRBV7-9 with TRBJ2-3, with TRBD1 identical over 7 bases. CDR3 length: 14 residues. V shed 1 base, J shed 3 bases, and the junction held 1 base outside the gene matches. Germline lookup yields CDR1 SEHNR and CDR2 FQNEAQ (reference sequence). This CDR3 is CASSLVQGTDTQYF. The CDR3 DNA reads TGTGCCAGCAGCTTAGTACAGGGGACAGATACGCAGTATTTT.

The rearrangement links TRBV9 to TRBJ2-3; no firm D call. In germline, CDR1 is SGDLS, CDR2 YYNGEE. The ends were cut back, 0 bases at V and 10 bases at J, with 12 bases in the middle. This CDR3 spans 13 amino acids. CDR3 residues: CASSVVTERAQYF. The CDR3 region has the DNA TGTGCCAGCAGCGTAGTAACAGAGAGAGCGCAGTATTTT.

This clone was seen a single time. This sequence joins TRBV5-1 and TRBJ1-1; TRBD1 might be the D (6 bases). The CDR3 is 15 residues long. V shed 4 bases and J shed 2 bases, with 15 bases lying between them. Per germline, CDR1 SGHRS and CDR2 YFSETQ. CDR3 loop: CASSPNRGSNTEAFF. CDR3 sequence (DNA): TGCGCCAGCAGCCCTAATAGGGGGTCTAACACTGAAGCTTTCTTT.

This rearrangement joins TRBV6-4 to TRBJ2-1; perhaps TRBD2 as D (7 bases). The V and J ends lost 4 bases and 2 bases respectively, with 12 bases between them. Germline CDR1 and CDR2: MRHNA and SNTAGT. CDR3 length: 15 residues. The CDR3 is CASSVEGGAYNEQFF. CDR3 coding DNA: TGTGCCAGCAGTGTGGAGGGGGGGGCCTACAATGAGCAGTTCTTC.

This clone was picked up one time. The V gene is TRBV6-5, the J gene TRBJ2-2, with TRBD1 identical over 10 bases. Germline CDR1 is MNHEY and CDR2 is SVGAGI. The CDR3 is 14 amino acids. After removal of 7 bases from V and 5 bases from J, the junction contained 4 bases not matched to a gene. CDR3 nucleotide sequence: TGTGCCAGCAACCGGGACAGGGGAACCGGGGAGCTGTTTTTT. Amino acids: CASNRDRGTGELFF.

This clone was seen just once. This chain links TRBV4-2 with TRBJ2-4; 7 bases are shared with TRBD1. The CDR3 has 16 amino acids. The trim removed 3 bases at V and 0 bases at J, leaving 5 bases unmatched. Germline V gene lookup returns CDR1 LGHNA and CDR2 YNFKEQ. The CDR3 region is CASSQGQILAKNIQYF. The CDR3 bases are TGTGCCAGCAGCCAGGGACAGATACTAGCCAAAAACATTCAGTACTTC.

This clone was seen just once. CDR3 residues: CATSRGRGRNQPQHF. The CDR3 coding sequence is TGTGCCACCAGCAGAGGTAGGGGTCGCAATCAGCCCCAGCATTTT. The gene calls are TRBV15 and TRBJ1-5, with a possible D match to TRBD1 (5 bases). Trimming removed 1 base at V and 2 bases at J, with 9 bases between. Germline CDR1 LNHNV, CDR2 YYDKDF (reference sequence). The CDR3 runs 15 residues.

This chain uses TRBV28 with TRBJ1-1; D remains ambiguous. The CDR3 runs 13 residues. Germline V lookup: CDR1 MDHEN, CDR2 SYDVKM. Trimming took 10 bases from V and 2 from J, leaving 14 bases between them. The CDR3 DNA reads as TGTGCCAACCTGGGCGCGAAAAACACTGAAGCTTTCTTT. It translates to CANLGAKNTEAFF.

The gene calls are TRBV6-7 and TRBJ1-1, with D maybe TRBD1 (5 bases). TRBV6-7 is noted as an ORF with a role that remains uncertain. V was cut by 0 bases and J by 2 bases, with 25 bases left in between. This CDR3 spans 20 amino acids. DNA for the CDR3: TGTGCCAGCAGTTACTCGAATGTTTGGGAAAAGGGGCCGATTAACACTGAAGCTTTCTTT. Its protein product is CASSYSNVWEKGPINTEAFF.

CDR3 coding DNA: TGTGCCAGTACCCGGACTAGCTCCTACAATGAGCAGTTCTTC. It yields the protein CASTRTSSYNEQFF. The chain recombines TRBV19 with TRBJ2-1, with 7 bases matching TRBD2. There are 14 residues in the CDR3. The ends lost 7 bases at V and 0 bases at J; junction bases unmatched: 3. The germline V gene encodes CDR1 LNHDA and CDR2 SQIVND (reference sequence).

This CDR3 is CASSQGTTEQFF. The CDR3, as DNA: TGTGCCAGCAGCCAGGGAACCACGGAGCAGTTCTTC. This chain links TRBV9 with TRBJ2-1, with D possibly matching TRBD1 (5 bases). Deletions cut 4 bases from V and 10 bases from J, with 12 bases between. Germline CDR1 and CDR2: SGDLS and YYNGEE. The CDR3 totals 12 residues.